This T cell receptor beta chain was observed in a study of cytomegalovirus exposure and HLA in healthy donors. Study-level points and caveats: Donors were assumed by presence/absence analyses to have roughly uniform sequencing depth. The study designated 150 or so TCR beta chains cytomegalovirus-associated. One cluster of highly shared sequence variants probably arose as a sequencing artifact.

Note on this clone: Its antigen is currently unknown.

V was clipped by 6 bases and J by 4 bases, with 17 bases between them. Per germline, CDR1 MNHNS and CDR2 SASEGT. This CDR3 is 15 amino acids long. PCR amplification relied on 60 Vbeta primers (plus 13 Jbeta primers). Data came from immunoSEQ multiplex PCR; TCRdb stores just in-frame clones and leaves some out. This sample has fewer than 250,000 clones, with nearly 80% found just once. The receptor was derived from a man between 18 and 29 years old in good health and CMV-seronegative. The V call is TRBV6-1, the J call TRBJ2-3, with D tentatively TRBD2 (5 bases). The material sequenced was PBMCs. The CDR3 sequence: CASREAGSTADTQYF. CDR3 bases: TGTGCCAGCAGGGAGGCCGGGTCCACGGCAGATACGCAGTATTTT.